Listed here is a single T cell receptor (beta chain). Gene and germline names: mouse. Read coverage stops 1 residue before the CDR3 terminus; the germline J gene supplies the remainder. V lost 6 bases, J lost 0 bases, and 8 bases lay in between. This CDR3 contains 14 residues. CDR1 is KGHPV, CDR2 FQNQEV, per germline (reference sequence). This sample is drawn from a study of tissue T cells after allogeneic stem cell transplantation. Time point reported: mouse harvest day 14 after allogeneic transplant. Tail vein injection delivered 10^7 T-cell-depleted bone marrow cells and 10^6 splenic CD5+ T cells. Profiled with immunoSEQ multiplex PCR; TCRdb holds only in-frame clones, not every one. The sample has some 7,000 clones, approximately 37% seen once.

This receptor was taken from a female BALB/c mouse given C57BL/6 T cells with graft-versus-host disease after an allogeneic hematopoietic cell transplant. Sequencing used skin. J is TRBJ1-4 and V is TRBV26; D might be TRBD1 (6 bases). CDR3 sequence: CASSGQFSNERLFF. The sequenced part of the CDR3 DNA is TGTGCCAGCAGCGGACAGTTTTCCAACGAAAGATTATTT.